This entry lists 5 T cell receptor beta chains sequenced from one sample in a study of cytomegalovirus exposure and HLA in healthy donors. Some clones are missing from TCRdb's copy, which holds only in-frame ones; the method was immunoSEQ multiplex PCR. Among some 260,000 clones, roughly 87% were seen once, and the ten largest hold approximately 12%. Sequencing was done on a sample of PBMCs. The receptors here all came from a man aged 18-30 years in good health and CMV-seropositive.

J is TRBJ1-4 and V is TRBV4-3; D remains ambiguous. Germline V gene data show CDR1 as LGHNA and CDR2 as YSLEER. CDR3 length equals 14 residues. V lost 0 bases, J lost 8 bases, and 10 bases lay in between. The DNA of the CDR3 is TGCGCCAGCAGCCAAGAAAGGGAGGGAGAAAAACTGTTTTTT. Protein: CASSQEREGEKLFF.

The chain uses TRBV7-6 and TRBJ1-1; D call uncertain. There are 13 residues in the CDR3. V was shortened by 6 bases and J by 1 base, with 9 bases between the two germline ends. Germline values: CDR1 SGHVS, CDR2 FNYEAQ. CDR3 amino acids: CASRNNRNTEAFF. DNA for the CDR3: TGTGCCAGCAGAAATAACAGGAACACTGAAGCTTTCTTT.

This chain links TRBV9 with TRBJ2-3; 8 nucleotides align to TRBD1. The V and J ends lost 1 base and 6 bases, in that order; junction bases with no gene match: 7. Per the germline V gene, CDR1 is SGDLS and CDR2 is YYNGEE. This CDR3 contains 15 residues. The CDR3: CASSVQQGGKDTQYF. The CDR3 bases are TGTGCCAGCAGCGTACAACAGGGGGGCAAGGATACGCAGTATTTT.

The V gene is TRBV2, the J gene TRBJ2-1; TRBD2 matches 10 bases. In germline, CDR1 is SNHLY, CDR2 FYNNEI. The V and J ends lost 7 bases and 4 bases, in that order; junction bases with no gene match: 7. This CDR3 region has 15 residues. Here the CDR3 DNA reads TGTGCCAGCAAAGTATCTAGCGGGAGTTACAATGAGCAGTTCTTC. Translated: CASKVSSGSYNEQFF.

The CDR3 loop is CASSRGQFTGELFF. CDR3 DNA: TGTGCCAGCAGCCGCGGACAGTTCACCGGGGAGCTGTTTTTT. The chain employs TRBV27 and TRBJ2-2; perhaps TRBD1 as D (6 bases). The CDR3 extends over 14 amino acids. The V and J ends lost 6 bases and 4 bases respectively, with 12 bases between them. Germline CDR1 MNHEY, CDR2 SMNVEV (reference sequence).